The clone carrying this T cell receptor beta chain was seen once. No antigen is known for it. The data originate from a study of OX40 agonist ivuxolimab in advanced cancers. V lost 1 base and J 4 bases, leaving 10 bases between the germline ends. The length of the CDR3 is 14 residues. Germline V CDR1 and CDR2: MGHRA, YSYEKL. Study observations and caveats: Compared with others, partial responders at 0.1-3.0 mg/kg displayed clonal expansion among the lowest.

Libraries were prepared by immunoSEQ multiplex PCR; TCRdb keeps only in-frame clonotypes and omits some of them. Of over 30,000 clones in the sample, roughly 90% are singletons; the top ten hold around 0.84%. The TCR was taken from an adult with an advanced solid tumor such as melanoma, head and neck, liver or kidney cancer. V and J are TRBV4-1 and TRBJ2-5, with D unclear. The material was CD4+ or CD8+ T cells sorted from blood, obtained in a trial of the OX40 agonist ivuxolimab. CDR3 protein: CASSQAMVLETQYF. The CDR3 nucleotides are TGCGCCAGCAGCCAAGCGATGGTCTTAGAGACCCAGTACTTC.